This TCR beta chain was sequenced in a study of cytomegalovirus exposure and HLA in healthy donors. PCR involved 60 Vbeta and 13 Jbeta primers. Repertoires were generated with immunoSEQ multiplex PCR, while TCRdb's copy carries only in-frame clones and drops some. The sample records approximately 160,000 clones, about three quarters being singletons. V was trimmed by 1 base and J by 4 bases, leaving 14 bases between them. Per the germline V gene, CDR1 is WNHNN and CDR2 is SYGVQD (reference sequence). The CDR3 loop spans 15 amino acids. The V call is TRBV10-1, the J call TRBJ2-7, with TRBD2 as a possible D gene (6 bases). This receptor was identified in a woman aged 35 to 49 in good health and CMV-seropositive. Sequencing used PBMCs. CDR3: CASSELVSGPYEQYF. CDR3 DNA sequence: TGCGCCAGCAGTGAGTTGGTTAGCGGCCCTTACGAGCAGTACTTC.